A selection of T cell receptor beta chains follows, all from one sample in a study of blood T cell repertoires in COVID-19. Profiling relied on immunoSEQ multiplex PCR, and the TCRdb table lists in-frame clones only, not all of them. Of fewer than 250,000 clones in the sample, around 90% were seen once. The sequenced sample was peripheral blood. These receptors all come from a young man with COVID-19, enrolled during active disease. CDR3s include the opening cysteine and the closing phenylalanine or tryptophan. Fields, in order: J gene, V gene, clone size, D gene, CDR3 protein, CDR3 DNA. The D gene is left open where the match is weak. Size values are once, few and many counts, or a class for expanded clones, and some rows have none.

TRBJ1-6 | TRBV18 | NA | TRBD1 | CASSPVRGQGSFSPLHF | TGTGCCAGCTCACCAGTCAGGGGACAGGGCTCCTTTTCACCCCTCCACTTT
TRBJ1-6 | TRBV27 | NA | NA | CASGPDYNSPLHF | TGTGCCAGCGGGCCGGACTATAATTCACCCCTCCACTTT
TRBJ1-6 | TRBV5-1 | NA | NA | CASSLDGQGYNSPLHF | TGCGCCAGCAGCTTGGATGGACAAGGCTATAATTCACCCCTCCACTTT
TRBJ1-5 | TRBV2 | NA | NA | CASRTGGVGNQPQHF | TGTGCCTCACGCACGGGGGGGGTCGGCAATCAGCCCCAGCATTTT
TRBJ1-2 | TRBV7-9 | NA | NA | CASSLAWQGEPPNYGYTF | TGTGCCAGCAGCTTAGCGTGGCAGGGTGAGCCCCCCAACTATGGCTACACCTTC
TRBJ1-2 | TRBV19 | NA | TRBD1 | CASSMMVGQGYGYTF | TGTGCCAGTAGTATGATGGTGGGACAGGGTTACGGCTACACCTTC
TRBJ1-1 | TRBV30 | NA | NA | CAWSVQENTEAFF | TGTGCCTGGAGTGTACAGGAGAACACTGAAGCTTTCTTT
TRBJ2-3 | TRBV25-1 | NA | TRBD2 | CASSARGGTDTQYF | TGTGCCAGCAGTGCGCGGGGGGGAACAGATACGCAGTATTTT
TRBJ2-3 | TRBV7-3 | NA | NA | CASSLTPRELYF | TGTGCCAGCAGCTTAACTCCCCGGGAGCTGTATTTT
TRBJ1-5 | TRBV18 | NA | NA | CASSPEMGGGQPQHF | TGTGCCAGCTCACCAGAAATGGGGGGTGGACAGCCCCAGCATTTT
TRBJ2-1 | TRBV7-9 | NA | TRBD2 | CASSTTHGGSGGTFFNEQFF | TGTGCCAGCAGCACCACCCACGGGGGTAGCGGGGGGACGTTTTTCAATGAGCAGTTCTTC
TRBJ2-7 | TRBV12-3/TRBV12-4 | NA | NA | CASSFEDYYEQYF | TGTGCCAGCAGTTTCGAGGATTACTACGAGCAGTACTTC
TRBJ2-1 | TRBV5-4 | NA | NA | CASTRGSRDSYNEQFF | TGTGCCAGCACCCGAGGCTCCAGAGACTCCTACAATGAGCAGTTCTTC
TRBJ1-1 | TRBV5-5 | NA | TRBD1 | CASRGQPYTEAFF | TGTGCCAGCAGGGGACAGCCGTACACTGAAGCTTTCTTT
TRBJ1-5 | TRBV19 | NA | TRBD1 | CASSTWTGNNQPQHF | TGTGCCAGTAGTACTTGGACAGGTAACAATCAGCCCCAGCATTTT
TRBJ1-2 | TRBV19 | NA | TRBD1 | CASSIAPDRARGYTF | TGTGCCAGTAGTATAGCTCCGGACAGGGCCCGTGGCTACACCTTC
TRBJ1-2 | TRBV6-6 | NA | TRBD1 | CASSQTGGALNGYTF | TGTGCCAGCAGTCAGACAGGGGGCGCGTTGAATGGCTACACCTTC
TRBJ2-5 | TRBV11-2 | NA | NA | CASSLGRARETQYF | TGTGCCAGCAGCTTGGGCAGGGCAAGGGAGACCCAGTACTTC
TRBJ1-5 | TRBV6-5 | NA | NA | CASSYLPGGNQPQHF | TGTGCCAGCAGTTATCTCCCCGGAGGCAATCAGCCCCAGCATTTT
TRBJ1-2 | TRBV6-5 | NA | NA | CASRTQGDGYTF | TGTGCCAGCAGGACTCAGGGCGATGGCTACACCTTC
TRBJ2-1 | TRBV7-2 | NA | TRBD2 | CASSYTGTSDEQFF | TGTGCCAGCAGCTATACCGGGACTAGCGATGAGCAGTTCTTC
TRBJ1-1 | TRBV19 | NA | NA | CASSKSGEGTEAFF | TGTGCCAGTAGTAAGTCGGGAGAGGGGACTGAAGCTTTCTTT
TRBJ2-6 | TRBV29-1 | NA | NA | CSATDSGANVLTF | TGCAGCGCAACTGACTCTGGGGCCAACGTCCTGACTTTC
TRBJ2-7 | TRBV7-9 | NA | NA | CASSDGRDNSYEQYF | TGTGCCAGCAGCGATGGCCGGGACAACTCCTACGAGCAGTACTTC
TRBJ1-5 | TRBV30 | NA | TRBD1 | CAWSTRTGGLSGQPQHF | TGTGCCTGGAGCACTCGGACAGGGGGGCTATCAGGACAGCCCCAGCATTTT
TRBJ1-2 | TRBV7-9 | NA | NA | CASSPPDRGYGYTF | TGTGCCAGCAGTCCCCCCGACCGGGGATATGGCTACACCTTC
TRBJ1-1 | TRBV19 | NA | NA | CASSTLASPENTEAFF | TGTGCCAGTAGTACCCTAGCCTCACCAGAGAACACTGAAGCTTTCTTT
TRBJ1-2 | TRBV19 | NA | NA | CASSIDLLGYTF | TGTGCCAGTAGTATAGATCTACTTGGCTACACCTTC
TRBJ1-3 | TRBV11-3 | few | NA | CAMGPRAGNTIYF | TGTGCGATGGGTCCGCGGGCTGGAAACACCATATATTTT
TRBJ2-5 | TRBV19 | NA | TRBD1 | CATKDRVRETQYF | TGTGCCACTAAGGACAGGGTTCGGGAGACCCAGTACTTC
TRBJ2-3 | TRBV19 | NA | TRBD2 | CASSVSARLAGTDTQYF | TGTGCCAGTAGTGTGAGCGCAAGACTAGCGGGGACAGATACGCAGTATTTT
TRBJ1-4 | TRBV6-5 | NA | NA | CASTPAGVEKLFF | TGTGCCAGCACCCCGGCAGGGGTTGAAAAACTGTTTTTT
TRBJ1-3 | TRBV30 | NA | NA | CAWSSGGNTIYF | TGTGCCTGGAGTTCGGGGGGAAACACCATATATTTT